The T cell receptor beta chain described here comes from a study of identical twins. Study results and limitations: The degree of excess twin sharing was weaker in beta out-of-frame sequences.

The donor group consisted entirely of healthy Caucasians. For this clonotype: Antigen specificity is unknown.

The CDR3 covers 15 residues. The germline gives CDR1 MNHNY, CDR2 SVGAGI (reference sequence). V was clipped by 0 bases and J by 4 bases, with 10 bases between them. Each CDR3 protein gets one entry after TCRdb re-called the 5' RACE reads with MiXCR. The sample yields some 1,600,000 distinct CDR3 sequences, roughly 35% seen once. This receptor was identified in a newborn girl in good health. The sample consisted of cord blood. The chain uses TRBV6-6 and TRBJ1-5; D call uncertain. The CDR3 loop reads CASSYSDGPNQPQHF. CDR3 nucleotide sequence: TGTGCCAGCAGTTACTCAGATGGCCCTAATCAGCCCCAGCATTTT.